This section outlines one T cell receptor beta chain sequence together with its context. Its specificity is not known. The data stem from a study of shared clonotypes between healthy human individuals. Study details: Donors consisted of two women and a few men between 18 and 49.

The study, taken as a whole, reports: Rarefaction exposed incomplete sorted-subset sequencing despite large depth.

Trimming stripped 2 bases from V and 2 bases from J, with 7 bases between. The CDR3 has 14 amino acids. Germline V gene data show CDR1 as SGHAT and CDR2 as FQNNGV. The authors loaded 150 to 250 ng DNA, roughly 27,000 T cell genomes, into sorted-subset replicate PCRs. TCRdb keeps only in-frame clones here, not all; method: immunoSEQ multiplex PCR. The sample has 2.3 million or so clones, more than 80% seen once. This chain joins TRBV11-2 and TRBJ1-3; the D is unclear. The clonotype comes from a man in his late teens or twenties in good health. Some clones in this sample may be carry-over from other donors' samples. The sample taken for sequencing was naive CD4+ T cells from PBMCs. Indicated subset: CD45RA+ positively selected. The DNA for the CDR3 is TGTGCCAGCAGCTTAAGAGAGACTGGAAACACCATATATTTT. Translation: CASSLRETGNTIYF. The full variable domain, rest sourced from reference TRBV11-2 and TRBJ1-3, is EAGVAQSPRYKIIEKRQSVAFWCNPISGHATLYWYQQILGQGPKLLIQFQNNGVVDDSQLPKDRFSAERLKGVDSTLKIQPAKLEDSAVYLCASSLRETGNTIYFGEGSWLTVV.